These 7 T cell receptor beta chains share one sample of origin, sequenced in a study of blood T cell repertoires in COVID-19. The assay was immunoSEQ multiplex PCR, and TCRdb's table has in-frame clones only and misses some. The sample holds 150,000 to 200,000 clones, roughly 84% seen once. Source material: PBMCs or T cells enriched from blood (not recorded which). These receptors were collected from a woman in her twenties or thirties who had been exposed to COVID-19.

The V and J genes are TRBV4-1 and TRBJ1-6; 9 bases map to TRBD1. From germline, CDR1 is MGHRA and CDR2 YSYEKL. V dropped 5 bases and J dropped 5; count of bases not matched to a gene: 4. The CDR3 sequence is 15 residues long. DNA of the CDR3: TGCGCCAGCAGCGCCCGGGACAGGGATAATTCACCCCTCCACTTT. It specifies CASSARDRDNSPLHF.

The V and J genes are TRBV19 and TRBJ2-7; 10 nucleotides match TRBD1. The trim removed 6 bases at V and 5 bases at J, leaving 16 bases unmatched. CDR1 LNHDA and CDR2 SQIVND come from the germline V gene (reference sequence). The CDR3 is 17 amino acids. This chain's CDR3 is CASRERGTTGGPDEQYF. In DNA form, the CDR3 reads TGTGCCAGTAGGGAACGTGGAACGACAGGGGGCCCGGACGAGCAGTACTTC. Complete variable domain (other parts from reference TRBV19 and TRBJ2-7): DGGITQSPKYLFRKEGQNVTLSCEQNLNHDAMYWYRQDPGQGLRLIYYSQIVNDFQKGDIAEGYSVSREKKESFPLTVTSAQKNPTAFYLCASRERGTTGGPDEQYFGPGTRLTVT.

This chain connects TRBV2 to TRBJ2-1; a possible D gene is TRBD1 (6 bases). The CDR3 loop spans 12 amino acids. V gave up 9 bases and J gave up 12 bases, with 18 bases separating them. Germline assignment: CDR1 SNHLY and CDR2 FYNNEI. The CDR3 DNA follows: TGTGCCAGAGGGACAAACCAAGAGGGGCAGTTCTTC. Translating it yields CARGTNQEGQFF.

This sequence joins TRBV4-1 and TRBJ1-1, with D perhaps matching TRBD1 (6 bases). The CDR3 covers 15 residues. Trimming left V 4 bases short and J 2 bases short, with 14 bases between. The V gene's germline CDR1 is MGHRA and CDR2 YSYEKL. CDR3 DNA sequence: TGCGCCAGCAGCCTAGCCGACAGGAGAAACACTGAAGCTTTCTTT. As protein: CASSLADRRNTEAFF.

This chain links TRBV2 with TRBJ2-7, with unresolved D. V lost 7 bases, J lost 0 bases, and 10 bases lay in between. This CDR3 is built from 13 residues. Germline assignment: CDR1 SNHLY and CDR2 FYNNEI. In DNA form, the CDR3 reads TGTGCCAGCAACTACCGGTTCTCCTACGAGCAGTACTTC. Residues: CASNYRFSYEQYF.

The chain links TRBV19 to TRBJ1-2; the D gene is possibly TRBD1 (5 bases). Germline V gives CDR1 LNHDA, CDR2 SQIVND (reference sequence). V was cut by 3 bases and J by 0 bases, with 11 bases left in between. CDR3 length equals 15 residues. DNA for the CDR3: TGTGCCAGTAGTATCGGGGGGTATTCTAACTATGGCTACACCTTC. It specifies CASSIGGYSNYGYTF.

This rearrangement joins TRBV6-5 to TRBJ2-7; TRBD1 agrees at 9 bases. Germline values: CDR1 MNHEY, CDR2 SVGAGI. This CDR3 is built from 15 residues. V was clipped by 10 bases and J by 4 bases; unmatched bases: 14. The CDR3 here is CATSFRDRADYEQYF. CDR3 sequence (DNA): TGTGCCACATCTTTCCGGGACAGGGCGGATTACGAGCAGTACTTC.